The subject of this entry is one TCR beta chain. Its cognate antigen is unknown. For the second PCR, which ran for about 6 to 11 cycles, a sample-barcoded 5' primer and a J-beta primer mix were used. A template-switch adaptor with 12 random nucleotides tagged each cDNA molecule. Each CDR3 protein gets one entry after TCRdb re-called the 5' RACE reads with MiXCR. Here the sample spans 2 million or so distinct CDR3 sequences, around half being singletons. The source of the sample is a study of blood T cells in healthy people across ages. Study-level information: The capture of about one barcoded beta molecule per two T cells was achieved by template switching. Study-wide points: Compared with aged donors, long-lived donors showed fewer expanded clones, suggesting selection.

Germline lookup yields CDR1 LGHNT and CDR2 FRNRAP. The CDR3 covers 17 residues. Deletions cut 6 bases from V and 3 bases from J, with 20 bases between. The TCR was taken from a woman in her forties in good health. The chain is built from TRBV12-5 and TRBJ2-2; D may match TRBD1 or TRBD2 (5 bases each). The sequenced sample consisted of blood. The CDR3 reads CASGNSAQDGDTGELFF. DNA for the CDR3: TGTGCTAGTGGAAACAGCGCACAGGACGGGGACACCGGGGAGCTGTTTTTT.